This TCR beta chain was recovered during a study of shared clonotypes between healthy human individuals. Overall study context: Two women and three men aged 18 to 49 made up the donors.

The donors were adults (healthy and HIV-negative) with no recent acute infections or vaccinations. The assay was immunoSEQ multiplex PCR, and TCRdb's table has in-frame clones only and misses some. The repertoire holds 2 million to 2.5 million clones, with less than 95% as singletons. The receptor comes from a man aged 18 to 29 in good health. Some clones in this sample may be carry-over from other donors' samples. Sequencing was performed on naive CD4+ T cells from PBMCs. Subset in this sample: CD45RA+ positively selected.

CDR3: CASSLTYNQPQHF. DNA of the CDR3: TGCGCCAGCAGCTTGACCTACAATCAGCCCCAGCATTTT. This chain connects TRBV5-1 to TRBJ1-5, with D uncertain. V lost 1 base to trimming and J lost 3 bases, with 5 bases between them. Looked up from germline, CDR1 is SGHRS and CDR2 is YFSETQ. The CDR3 is made up of 13 amino acids. Full variable domain (rest looked up from reference TRBV5-1 and TRBJ1-5): KAGVTQTPRYLIKTRGQQVTLSCSPISGHRSVSWYQQTPGQGLQFLFEYFSETQRNKGNFPGRFSGRQFSNSRSEMNVSTLELGDSALYLCASSLTYNQPQHFGDGTRLSIL.